This TCR beta chain was retrieved from a study of shared clonotypes between healthy human individuals. CDR1 is SGHVS and CDR2 is FNYEAQ in the germline V gene. The CDR3 sequence is 15 residues long. The V end lost 2 bases, the J end lost 12 bases, and 19 bases lay between the germline ends. Cells designated naive CD8 were CD45RO-negative and were positively selected for CCR7, with terminally differentiated effector memory CD45RA+ cells excluded. The healthy adult donors were HIV-negative and reported no recent acute infections or vaccinations. Replicate sorted-subset PCRs were loaded with about 0.2 ug DNA, about 31,000 T cell genomes. The table came from immunoSEQ multiplex PCR; TCRdb's copy has only in-frame clones and leaves some out. The sample records 800,000 to 950,000 clones, approximately 96% being singletons.

This chain connects TRBV7-6 to TRBJ1-4, with D maybe TRBD1 (5 bases). The sequence derives from a young man in good health. The sequencing sample was made of naive CD8+ T cells sorted from blood. The CDR3: CASSLIWGGTSELFF. CDR3 DNA: TGTGCCAGCAGCTTAATTTGGGGCGGAACATCCGAACTGTTTTTT. The variable domain in full, completed from reference TRBV7-6 and TRBJ1-4, reads GAGVSQSPRYKVTKRGQDVALRCDPISGHVSLYWYRQALGQGPEFLTYFNYEAQQDKSGLPNDRFSAERPEGSISTLTIQRTEQRDSAMYRCASSLIWGGTSELFFGSGTQLSVL.